The rows below give T cell receptor beta chains drawn from one sample of a study of blood T cell repertoires in COVID-19. TCRdb keeps only in-frame clones here, not all; method: immunoSEQ multiplex PCR. The profile shows 9,000 to 10,000 clones, roughly 79% of them singletons. Sequenced input: peripheral blood. The receptors shown here come from a human donor in a cohort sampled during active COVID-19. The CDR3 runs from the conserved cysteine through the conserved F or W. The order of the fields is V gene, J gene, CDR3 protein.

TRBV2	TRBJ2-7	CASKVKETSYEQYF
TRBV7-2	TRBJ2-7	CASSLKTQGGQGMYF
TRBV19	TRBJ2-7	CASSLNRYPDYEQYF
TRBV28	TRBJ2-7	CASSLSSGGPHEQYF
TRBV30	TRBJ2-7	CAGRGSGPYEQYF
TRBV5-8	TRBJ2-7	CATPDRVPYEQYF
TRBV19	TRBJ1-1	CASSDRGLNTEAFF
TRBV7-7	TRBJ2-7	CASSFRDSSDEQYF
TRBV5-1	TRBJ2-7	CASSLNRDTRSYEQYF
TRBV7-9	TRBJ1-4	CASSLGQYEKLFF
TRBV5-1	TRBJ1-2	CASSSGGRGLDGYTF
TRBV7-8	TRBJ2-7	CASSLAGTGAYEQYF